The source of this T cell receptor beta chain is a study of T-cell memory formation after mild COVID-19. This clonotype was seen a few times. Its specificity is not known. One entry per CDR3 protein results from TCRdb running MiXCR on the 5' RACE reads. The table records hundreds of thousands of distinct CDR3 sequences, 18% of them present only once. Regarding the study as a whole: Among contracting clones, CD4+ were mainly CM/EM and CD8+ enriched in EMRA. Pre-infection memory contained some responding clones, which suggested that cross-reactive memory had joined.

This CDR3 contains 15 residues. Losses at the gene ends were 3 bases for V and 9 bases for J; bases not matched to a gene: 6. Per germline, CDR1 SGDLS and CDR2 YYNGEE. The chain has TRBV9 and TRBJ2-2; 12 bases map to TRBD1. The source is an adult woman who had mild COVID-19 (a few samples of this study predate the infection). Cell type and time point are not known. Sequencing used PBMCs or a T cell subset sorted from them (not recorded which). The CDR3 DNA follows: TGTGCCAGCAGCGGTGGGACAGGGGGCGCAAGGGAGCTGTTTTTT. Translated, it gives CASSGGTGGARELFF.